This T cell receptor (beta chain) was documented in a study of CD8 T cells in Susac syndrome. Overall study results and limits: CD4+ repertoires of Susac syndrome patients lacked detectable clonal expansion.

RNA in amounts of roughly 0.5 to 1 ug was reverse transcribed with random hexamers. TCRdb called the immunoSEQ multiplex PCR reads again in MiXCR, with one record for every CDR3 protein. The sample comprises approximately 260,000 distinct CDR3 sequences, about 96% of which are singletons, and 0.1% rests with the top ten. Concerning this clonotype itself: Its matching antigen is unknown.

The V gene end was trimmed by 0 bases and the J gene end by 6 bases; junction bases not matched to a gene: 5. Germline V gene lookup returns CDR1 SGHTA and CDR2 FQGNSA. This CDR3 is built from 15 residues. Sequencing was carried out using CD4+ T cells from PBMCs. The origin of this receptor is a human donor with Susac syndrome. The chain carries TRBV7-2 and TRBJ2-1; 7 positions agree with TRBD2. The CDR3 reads CASSLAGGLPNEQFF. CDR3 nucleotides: TGTGCCAGCAGCTTAGCGGGAGGGCTCCCCAATGAGCAGTTCTTC.